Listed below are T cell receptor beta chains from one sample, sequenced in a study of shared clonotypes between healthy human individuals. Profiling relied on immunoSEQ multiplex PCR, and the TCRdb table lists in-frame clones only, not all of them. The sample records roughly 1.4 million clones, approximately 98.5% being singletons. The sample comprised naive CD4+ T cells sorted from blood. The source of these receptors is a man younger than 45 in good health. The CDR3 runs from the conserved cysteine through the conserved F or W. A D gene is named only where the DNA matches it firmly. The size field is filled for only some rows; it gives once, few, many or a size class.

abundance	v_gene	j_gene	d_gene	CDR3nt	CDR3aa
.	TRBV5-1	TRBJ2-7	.	TGCGCCAGCAGCCAAGTGCGGTCCCCCTACGAGCAGTACTTC	CASSQVRSPYEQYF
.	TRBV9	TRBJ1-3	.	TGTGCCAGCAGCGTAGATCCCAGCTCTGGAAACACCATATATTTT	CASSVDPSSGNTIYF
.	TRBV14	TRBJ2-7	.	TGTGCCAGCAGCCCAAAGACAGGCCCTGGGATCTACGAGCAGTACTTC	CASSPKTGPGIYEQYF
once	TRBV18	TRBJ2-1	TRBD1	TGTGCCAGCTCGTCGGGACAGGGGGCGCACAATGAGCAGTTCTTC	CASSSGQGAHNEQFF
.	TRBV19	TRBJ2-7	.	TGTGCCAGTAGCCAATCAGGGTACGAGCAGTACTTC	CASSQSGYEQYF
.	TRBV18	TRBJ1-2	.	TGTGCCAGCTCACCACCCGGGGCAGGGACTGGCTACACCTTC	CASSPPGAGTGYTF
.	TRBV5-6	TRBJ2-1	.	TGTGCCAGCAGCACGGGGACGGCCAGCTCCTACAATGAGCAGTTCTTC	CASSTGTASSYNEQFF
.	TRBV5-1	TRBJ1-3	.	TGCGCCAGCAGCTTGCCAGGCTCTGGAAACACCATATATTTT	CASSLPGSGNTIYF
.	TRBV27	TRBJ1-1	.	TGTGCCAGCAGTTTATCGTATGAAACTGAAGCTTTCTTT	CASSLSYETEAFF
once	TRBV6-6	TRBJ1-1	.	TGTGCCAGCAGTTACGGTCAGGGCACTGAAGCTTTCTTT	CASSYGQGTEAFF
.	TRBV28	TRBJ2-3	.	TGTGCCAGCACCCCCTTAGAGACAAAGAGCACAGATACGCAGTATTTT	CASTPLETKSTDTQYF
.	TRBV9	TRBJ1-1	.	TGTGCCAGCAGCGCTACCTACAGGGACTCCACTGAAGCTTTCTTT	CASSATYRDSTEAFF
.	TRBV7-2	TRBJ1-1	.	TGTGCCAGCAGCTTATACAAGGACAGATTAATCTTT	CASSLYKDRLIF
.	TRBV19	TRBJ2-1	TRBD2	TGTGCAGCCCTTCCAGGTAGCGGGAGATTCGATGAGCAGTTCTTC	CAALPGSGRFDEQFF
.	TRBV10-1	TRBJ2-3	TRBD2	TGCGCCAGCAGTGCTAGCGGGAGCACAGATACGCAGTATTTT	CASSASGSTDTQYF
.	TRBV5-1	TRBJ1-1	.	TGCGCCAGCAGCATTGCTGGGGCCGGCACTGAAGCTTTCTTT	CASSIAGAGTEAFF
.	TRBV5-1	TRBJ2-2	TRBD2	TGCGCCAGCCGAGCGGGAGAACCCCTCCCCGCCGGGGAGCTGTTTTTT	CASRAGEPLPAGELFF
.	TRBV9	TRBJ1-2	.	TGTGCCAGCAGCCCGCAACCATCTAACTATGGCTACACCTTC	CASSPQPSNYGYTF
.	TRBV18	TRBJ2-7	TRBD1	TGTGCCAGCTCACCGGGACAGGCAGCGTACGAGCAGTACTTC	CASSPGQAAYEQYF
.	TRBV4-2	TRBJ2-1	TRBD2	TGTGCCAGCAGCCAACAAAGCGGGAGGGGGTACAATGAGCAGTTCTTC	CASSQQSGRGYNEQFF
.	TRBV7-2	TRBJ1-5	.	TGTGCCAGCAGCTTAATTAAGGGTCTCGGCCAGCCCCAGCATTTT	CASSLIKGLGQPQHF
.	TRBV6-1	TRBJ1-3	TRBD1	TGTGCCAGCAGAGACGGGACAGGGGGAAACACCATATATTTT	CASRDGTGGNTIYF
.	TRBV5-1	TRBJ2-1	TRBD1	TGCGCCAGCAGCTCATTGCCTGGGACAGGGGGGTATGAGCAGTTCTTC	CASSSLPGTGGYEQFF
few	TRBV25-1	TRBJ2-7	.	TGTGCCAGCAGTGTCGCTCGGGAGCAGTACTTC	CASSVAREQYF
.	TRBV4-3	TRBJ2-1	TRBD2	TGCGCCAGCAGAAGCGGGAGGGCCAACAATGAGCAGTTCTTC	CASRSGRANNEQFF
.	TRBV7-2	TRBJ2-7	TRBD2	TGTGCAGCGGGGAACACCGGGCTTCCCTACGAGCAGTACTTC	CAAGNTGLPYEQYF
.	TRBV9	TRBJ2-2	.	TGTGCCAGCAACCTCGACACCGGGGAGCTGTTTTTT	CASNLDTGELFF
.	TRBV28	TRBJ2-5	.	TGTGCCAGCAGTTTTCAGCTGCATCCCCAAGAGACCCAGTACTTC	CASSFQLHPQETQYF